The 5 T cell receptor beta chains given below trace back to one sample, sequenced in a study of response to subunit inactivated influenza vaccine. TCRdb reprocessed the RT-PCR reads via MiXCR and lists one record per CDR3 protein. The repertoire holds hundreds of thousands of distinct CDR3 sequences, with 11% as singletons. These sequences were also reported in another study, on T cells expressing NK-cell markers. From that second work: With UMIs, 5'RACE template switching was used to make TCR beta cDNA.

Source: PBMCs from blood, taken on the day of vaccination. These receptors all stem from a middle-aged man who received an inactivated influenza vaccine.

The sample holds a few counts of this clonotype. The CDR3 loop is CASSQDWEDTQYF. The CDR3 region has the DNA TGTGCCAGCAGCCAAGATTGGGAAGATACGCAGTATTTT. This sequence joins TRBV4-2 and TRBJ2-3; the D is unclear. Trimming stripped 0 bases from V and 5 bases from J, with 6 bases between. Germline V gene sequence: CDR1 LGHNA, CDR2 YNFKEQ. This CDR3 spans 13 amino acids.

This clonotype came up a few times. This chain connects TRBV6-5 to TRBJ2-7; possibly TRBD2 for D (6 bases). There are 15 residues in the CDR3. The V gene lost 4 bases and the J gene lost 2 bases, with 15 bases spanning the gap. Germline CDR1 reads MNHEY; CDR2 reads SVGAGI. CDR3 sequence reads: CASSSRDSNTYEQYF. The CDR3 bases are TGTGCCAGCAGTTCCCGGGACTCCAACACCTACGAGCAGTACTTC.

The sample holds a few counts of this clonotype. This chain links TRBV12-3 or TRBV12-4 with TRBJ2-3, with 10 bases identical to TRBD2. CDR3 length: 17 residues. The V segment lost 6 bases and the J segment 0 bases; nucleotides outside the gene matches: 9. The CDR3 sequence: CASSPTSGVLSTDTQYF. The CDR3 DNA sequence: TGTGCCAGCAGCCCAACTAGCGGGGTTCTTAGCACAGATACGCAGTATTTT.

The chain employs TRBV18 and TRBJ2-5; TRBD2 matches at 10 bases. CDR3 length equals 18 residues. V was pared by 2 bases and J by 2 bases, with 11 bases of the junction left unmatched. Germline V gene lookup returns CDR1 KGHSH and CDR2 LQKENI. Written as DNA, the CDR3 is TGTGCCAGCTCACCAAGGGTCGCAACTAGCGGGATTCAAGAGACCCAGTACTTC. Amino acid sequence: CASSPRVATSGIQETQYF.

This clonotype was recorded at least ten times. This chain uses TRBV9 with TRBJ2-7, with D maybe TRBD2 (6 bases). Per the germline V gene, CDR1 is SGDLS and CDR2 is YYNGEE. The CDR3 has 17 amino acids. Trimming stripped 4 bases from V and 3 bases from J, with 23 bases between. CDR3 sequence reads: CASSYRPVTRVIYEQYF. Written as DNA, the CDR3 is TGTGCCAGCAGCTACCGGCCGGTGACTAGAGTCATCTACGAGCAGTACTTC.